This T cell receptor beta chain was obtained from a study of shared clonotypes between healthy human individuals. The CDR3 is 16 residues long. Germline-derived CDR1 and CDR2 are LGHNT and FRNRAP. V gave up 4 bases and J gave up 1 base; unmatched junction bases: 3. Whole-study findings and limits: Researchers sampled blood only, noting tissue repertoires likely differ.

In the case of this clone: Its antigen is unidentified.

Generated by immunoSEQ multiplex PCR, the TCRdb table keeps only in-frame clones and is missing some. Here the sample spans approximately 500,000 clones, roughly 80% being singletons. The sequence came from a woman in her 40s in good health. Some clones in this sample may be carry-over from other donors' samples. V is TRBV12-5 and J is TRBJ2-5; TRBD2 aligns across 13 bases. The sample was PBMCs. Here the CDR3 reads CASGSGLAGAQETQYF. The CDR3 DNA reads as TGTGCTAGTGGTTCAGGACTAGCGGGAGCCCAAGAGACCCAGTACTTC. Variable domain in full (rest from reference TRBV12-5 and TRBJ2-5): DARVTQTPRHKVTEMGQEVTMRCQPILGHNTVFWYRQTMMQGLELLAYFRNRAPLDDSGMPKDRFSAEMPDATLATLKIQPSEPRDSAVYFCASGSGLAGAQETQYFGPGTRLLVL.